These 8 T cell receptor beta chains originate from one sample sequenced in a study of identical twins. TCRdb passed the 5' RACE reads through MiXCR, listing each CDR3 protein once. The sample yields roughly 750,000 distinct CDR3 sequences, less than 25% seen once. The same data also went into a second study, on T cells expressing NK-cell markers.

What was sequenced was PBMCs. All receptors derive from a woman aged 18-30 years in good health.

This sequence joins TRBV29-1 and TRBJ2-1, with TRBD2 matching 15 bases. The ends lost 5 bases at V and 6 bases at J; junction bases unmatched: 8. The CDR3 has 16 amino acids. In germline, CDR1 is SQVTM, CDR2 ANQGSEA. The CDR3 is CSVPRTSGRASNEQFF. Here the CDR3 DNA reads TGCAGCGTTCCCCGGACTAGCGGGAGGGCCTCCAATGAGCAGTTCTTC.

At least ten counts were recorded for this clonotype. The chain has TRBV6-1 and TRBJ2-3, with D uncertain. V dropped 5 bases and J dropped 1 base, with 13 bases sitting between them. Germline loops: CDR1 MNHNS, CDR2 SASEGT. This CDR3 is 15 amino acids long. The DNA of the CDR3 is TGTGCCAGCAGTACACCCCTCGCGGGCACAGATACGCAGTATTTT. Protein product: CASSTPLAGTDTQYF.

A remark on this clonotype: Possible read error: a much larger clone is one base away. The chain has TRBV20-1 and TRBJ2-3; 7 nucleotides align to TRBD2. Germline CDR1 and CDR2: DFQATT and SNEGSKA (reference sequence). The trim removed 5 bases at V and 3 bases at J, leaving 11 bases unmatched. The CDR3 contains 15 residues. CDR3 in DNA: TGCAGTGCTGTTAATGTACCAGCGGGAACAGATACGCAGTATTTT. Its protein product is CSAVNVPAGTDTQYF.

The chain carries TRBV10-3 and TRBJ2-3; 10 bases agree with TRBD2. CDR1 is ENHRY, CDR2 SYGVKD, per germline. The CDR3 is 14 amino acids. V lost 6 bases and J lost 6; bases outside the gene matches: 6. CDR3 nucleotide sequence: TGTGCCATCAGGGGAGCGGGGGGGCCGGATACGCAGTATTTT. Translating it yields CAIRGAGGPDTQYF.

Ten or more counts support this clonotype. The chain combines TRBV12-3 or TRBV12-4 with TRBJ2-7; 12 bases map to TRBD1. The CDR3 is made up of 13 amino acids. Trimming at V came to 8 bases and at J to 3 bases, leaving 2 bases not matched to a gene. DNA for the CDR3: TGTGCCAGCGGGGACAGGGGGCTCTACGAGCAGTACTTC. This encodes CASGDRGLYEQYF.

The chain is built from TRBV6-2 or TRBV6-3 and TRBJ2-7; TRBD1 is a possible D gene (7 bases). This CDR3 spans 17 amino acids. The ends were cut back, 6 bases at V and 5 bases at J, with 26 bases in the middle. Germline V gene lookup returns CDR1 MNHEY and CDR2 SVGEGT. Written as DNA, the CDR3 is TGTGCCAGCAGAAAGTGGAGGGACAGAAACAGATTAGACGAGCAGTACTTC. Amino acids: CASRKWRDRNRLDEQYF.

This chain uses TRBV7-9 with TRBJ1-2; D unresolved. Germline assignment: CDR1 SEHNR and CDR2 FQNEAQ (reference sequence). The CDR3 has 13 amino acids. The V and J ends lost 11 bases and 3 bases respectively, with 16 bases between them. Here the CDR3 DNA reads TGTGCCGGAACCATGAACCCTGACTATGGCTACACCTTC. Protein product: CAGTMNPDYGYTF.

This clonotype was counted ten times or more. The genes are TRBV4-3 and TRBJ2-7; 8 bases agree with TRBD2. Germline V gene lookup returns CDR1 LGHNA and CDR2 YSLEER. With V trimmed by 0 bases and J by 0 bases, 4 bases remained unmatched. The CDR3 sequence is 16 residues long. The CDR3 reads CASSQELAASSYEQYF. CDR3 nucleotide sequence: TGCGCCAGCAGCCAAGAACTAGCGGCGAGCTCCTACGAGCAGTACTTC.